The 20 T cell receptor beta chains given below trace back to one sample, sequenced in a study of shared clonotypes between healthy human individuals. Repertoires were generated with immunoSEQ multiplex PCR, while TCRdb's copy carries only in-frame clones and drops some. This sample yields approximately 250,000 clones, of which 60% to 70% are seen a single time; 11% belongs to the top ten. Material for sequencing was memory CD4+ T cells sorted from blood. Subset of the sample: CD45RA-negative fraction. The receptors were sampled from a man aged 30-40 years in good health.

This rearrangement joins TRBV4-1 to TRBJ1-1, with a tentative D call TRBD1 (6 bases). This CDR3 has 14 residues. CDR1 and CDR2 (germline): MGHRA, YSYEKL. The V gene lost 4 bases and the J gene lost 6 bases, with 15 bases spanning the gap. The CDR3 reads CASSPGAWTPEAFF. The CDR3 coding sequence is TGCGCCAGCAGCCCAGGGGCGTGGACGCCTGAAGCTTTCTTT.

The rearrangement uses TRBV28 and TRBJ1-4; 10 bases are shared with TRBD1. V lost 6 bases to trimming and J lost 8 bases; unmatched junction nucleotides: 9. Germline V gives CDR1 MDHEN, CDR2 SYDVKM. The CDR3 covers 15 residues. This chain's CDR3 is CASSPAGQGEEKLFF. For the CDR3, the DNA is TGTGCCAGCAGCCCAGCCGGACAGGGGGAGGAAAAACTGTTTTTT.

The V gene is TRBV11-2, the J gene TRBJ2-2, with D possibly TRBD2 on 6 matching bases. V was cut by 4 bases and J by 5 bases, with 14 bases left in between. Germline CDR1 is SGHAT and CDR2 is FQNNGV. The CDR3 extends over 15 amino acids. The CDR3 DNA reads TGTGCCAGCAGCTCACCGACTAGTCGTACCGGGGAGCTGTTTTTT. It specifies CASSSPTSRTGELFF.

This sequence joins TRBV7-9 and TRBJ2-2; 7 bases match TRBD1. The V and J ends lost 5 bases and 4 bases, in that order; junction bases with no gene match: 10. Germline lookup yields CDR1 SEHNR and CDR2 FQNEAQ (reference sequence). The CDR3 spans 16 residues. CDR3: CASSGGTQGTTGELFF. CDR3 sequence (DNA): TGTGCCAGCAGCGGCGGCACACAGGGGACCACCGGGGAGCTGTTTTTT. The whole variable domain, remainder taken from reference TRBV7-9 and TRBJ2-2, is DTGVSQNPRHKITKRGQNVTFRCDPISEHNRLYWYRQTLGQGPEFLTYFQNEAQLEKSRLLSDRFSAERPKGSFSTLEIQRTEQGDSAMYLCASSGGTQGTTGELFFGEGSRLTVL.

This clone was found a few times. The chain couples TRBV7-9 to TRBJ2-7; TRBD2 matches at 8 bases. The CDR3 runs to 15 residues. CDR1 is SEHNR, CDR2 FQNEAQ, per germline (reference sequence). V lost 4 bases, J lost 6 bases, and 11 bases stayed unmatched. CDR3 amino acids: CASSSGLVEPSEQYF. In DNA form, the CDR3 reads TGTGCCAGCAGCTCGGGACTAGTCGAACCTAGCGAGCAGTACTTC.

The chain recombines TRBV5-1 with TRBJ1-1, with D maybe TRBD1 (6 bases). This CDR3 is 17 amino acids long. Trimming left V 2 bases short and J 6 bases short, with 23 bases between. Per the germline V gene, CDR1 is SGHRS and CDR2 is YFSETQ. The CDR3 region has the DNA TGCGCCAGCAGCTTACGAAAGAACAGGGAGATACGCGCTGAAGCTTTCTTT. It specifies CASSLRKNREIRAEAFF.

The rearrangement uses TRBV28 and TRBJ1-2; D is possibly TRBD1 (5 bases). The CDR3 is 17 residues long. Germline V gene lookup returns CDR1 MDHEN and CDR2 SYDVKM. V lost 4 bases, J lost 3 bases, and 21 bases lay in between. CDR3 nucleotides: TGTGCCAGCAGTTCGTCCGGGGCAGGGTCACAAGACTATGGCTACACCTTC. It is translated as CASSSSGAGSQDYGYTF.

CDR3 residues: CASSPGPSGQGHYNEQFF. The CDR3 DNA reads as TGTGCCAGCAGCCCTGGGCCTTCGGGACAGGGGCATTACAATGAGCAGTTCTTC. V is TRBV7-9 and J is TRBJ2-1; 10 bases agree with TRBD1. The J segment lost 4 bases and the V segment lost 5 bases, leaving 14 bases of the junction unmatched. The CDR3 consists of 18 residues. Per germline, CDR1 SEHNR and CDR2 FQNEAQ (reference sequence).

The V and J genes are TRBV2 and TRBJ2-7; possible D gene TRBD1, 5 bases. The CDR3 spans 15 residues. V lost 6 bases and J 3 bases, leaving 18 bases between the germline ends. Germline CDR1 reads SNHLY; CDR2 reads FYNNEI. CDR3 in amino acids: CASRFDSPVLYEQYF. In DNA, the CDR3 is TGTGCCAGCAGATTTGACAGTCCGGTTCTCTACGAGCAGTACTTC.

V gene TRBV5-1 combines with J gene TRBJ2-7; 7 bases map to TRBD1. J gave up 3 bases and V 2 bases, and 11 bases lay outside the gene matches. From germline, CDR1 is SGHRS and CDR2 YFSETQ. The CDR3 sequence is 16 residues long. CDR3 in amino acids: CASSFYPGTESYEQYF. As DNA, the CDR3 is TGCGCCAGCAGCTTTTATCCCGGGACAGAGAGCTACGAGCAGTACTTC. The whole variable domain, remainder taken from reference TRBV5-1 and TRBJ2-7, is KAGVTQTPRYLIKTRGQQVTLSCSPISGHRSVSWYQQTPGQGLQFLFEYFSETQRNKGNFPGRFSGRQFSNSRSEMNVSTLELGDSALYLCASSFYPGTESYEQYFGPGTRLTVT.

This clone has just a few counts. The V gene is TRBV7-9, the J gene TRBJ1-1; D unclear. Trimming removed 5 bases from V and 5 bases from J, with 9 bases in between. The germline V gene encodes CDR1 SEHNR and CDR2 FQNEAQ (reference sequence). This CDR3 is 12 amino acids long. DNA for the CDR3: TGTGCCAGCAGCCCACGCCCGACTGAAGCTTTCTTT. Amino acid sequence: CASSPRPTEAFF.

This chain joins TRBV7-6 and TRBJ2-1; 8 bases map to TRBD1. Germline trimming cut 5 bases from V and 10 bases from J; bases unmatched to any gene: 13. Germline V lookup: CDR1 SGHVS, CDR2 FNYEAQ. The CDR3 has 15 residues. CDR3 sequence (DNA): TGTGCCAGCAGCCCAGGACAGGGTAGTCGAAGAGAGCAGTTCTTC. Amino acids: CASSPGQGSRREQFF.

The chain is built from TRBV7-2 and TRBJ2-7; 7 bases agree with TRBD2. The germline V gene encodes CDR1 SGHTA and CDR2 FQGNSA. This CDR3 is built from 14 residues. The V gene end was trimmed by 3 bases and the J gene end by 3 bases; junction bases not matched to a gene: 5. In nucleotides, the CDR3 is TGTGCCAGCAGCTTTGCGGGAGTGGACTACGAGCAGTACTTC. Residues: CASSFAGVDYEQYF.

The V gene is TRBV16, the J gene TRBJ2-7; 8 nucleotides agree with TRBD2. The CDR3 consists of 15 residues. CDR1 KGHSY and CDR2 FQNENV come from the germline V gene. Unmatched junction bases numbered 8, after V lost 2 bases and J lost 5 bases. The CDR3 bases are TGTGCCAGCAGCCAACGGGGGGGAACGGGAAACGAGCAGTACTTC. Encoded protein: CASSQRGGTGNEQYF.

The V and J genes are TRBV18 and TRBJ2-3; D is perhaps TRBD1 or TRBD2 (6 bases each). Germline CDR1 and CDR2: KGHSH and LQKENI. The V end lost 2 bases, the J end lost 3 bases, and 9 bases lay between the germline ends. The CDR3 length is 14 residues. The CDR3 sequence is CASSPIGGTDTQYF. For the CDR3, the DNA is TGTGCCAGCTCACCAATAGGGGGGACAGATACGCAGTATTTT.

Comment on this clone: Other DNA sequences in this sample translate to the same CDR3. The chain is built from TRBV7-2 and TRBJ2-2; unclear D gene. CDR1 SGHTA and CDR2 FQGNSA come from the germline V gene. The V end was cut by 0 bases, the J end by 6 bases, with 2 bases between. The CDR3 contains 12 residues. The chain's CDR3 is CASSLAPGELFF. The CDR3 DNA reads TGTGCCAGCAGCTTAGCCCCCGGGGAGCTGTTTTTT.

This clone came up once. CDR3 nucleotide sequence: TGTGCCAGCAGAGTCCTGTTGGGCGGGTACGAGCAGTACTTC. Its translation: CASRVLLGGYEQYF. The chain uses TRBV27 and TRBJ2-7; perhaps TRBD2 as D (5 bases). Trimming pared 6 bases from V and 4 bases from J, leaving 16 bases between. Germline-derived CDR1 and CDR2 are MNHEY and SMNVEV (reference sequence). The CDR3 contains 14 residues.

The genes are TRBV5-1 and TRBJ2-1; the D gene is possibly TRBD2 (5 bases). Trimming pared 1 base from V and 4 bases from J, leaving 6 bases between. The length of the CDR3 is 13 residues. The germline V gene has CDR1 SGHRS and CDR2 YFSETQ. Written as DNA, the CDR3 is TGCGCCAGCAGCTTGTCGGGGTACAATGAGCAGTTCTTC. Translating it yields CASSLSGYNEQFF.

At least ten counts were recorded for this clone. The sample has other DNA sequences that encode this CDR3 too. The V call is TRBV15, the J call TRBJ2-7, with D perhaps TRBD2 (5 bases). The ends were cut back, 1 base at V and 4 bases at J, with 17 bases in the middle. This CDR3 region has 16 residues. From germline, CDR1 is LNHNV and CDR2 YYDKDF (reference sequence). CDR3 DNA: TGTGCCACCAGCAGAGGGCCTGGGAGAGGTAATTACGAGCAGTACTTC. It encodes CATSRGPGRGNYEQYF.

J is TRBJ2-1 and V is TRBV7-9; 10 nucleotides match TRBD1. Germline CDR1 is SEHNR and CDR2 is FQNEAQ (reference sequence). With V trimmed by 1 base and J by 9 bases, 3 bases remained unmatched. CDR3 length: 14 amino acids. The DNA of the CDR3 is TGTGCCAGCAGCTTAGGACAGGGGGCCAGTGAGCAGTTCTTC. Translation: CASSLGQGASEQFF.